This T cell receptor beta chain was identified in a study of T cell responses to AZD1222 COVID-19 vaccine. Study-level results: Vaccination with two AZD1222 doses was followed by a rise in Spike-specific TCR breadth and depth. Along spike, vaccine-associated CD4 TCRs were found throughout, with dominance at 160-218 and 743-854.

TCRdb's copy holds only in-frame clones and misses some; the assay was immunoSEQ multiplex PCR. Of 100,000 to 120,000 clones detected, over 85% appear once; the ten largest clones hold 2% to 3%. Second-dose intervals near 4 or 12 weeks were combined. Germline V gives CDR1 KGHSH, CDR2 LQKENI. CDR3 length: 13 residues. V lost 3 bases, J lost 10 bases, and 15 bases lay in between. Concerning this clone itself: What it recognizes is unknown.

This rearrangement joins TRBV18 to TRBJ1-2; D uncertain. The receptor's source is an adult who received the AZD1222 COVID-19 vaccine. The material was peripheral blood, obtained 28 days after the second AZD1222 dose. CDR3 loop: CASSPIPTEDYTF. In DNA form, the CDR3 reads TGTGCCAGCTCACCTATTCCGACCGAGGACTACACCTTC.